The rows below give T cell receptor beta chains drawn from one sample of a study of blood T cell repertoires in COVID-19. Assay: immunoSEQ multiplex PCR; the TCRdb copy retains only in-frame clones and omits some. This sample yields tens of thousands of clones, of which roughly 80% are seen a single time; roughly 20% belongs to the top ten. The sequenced sample consisted of peripheral blood. All receptors come from a human donor in a cohort sampled during active COVID-19. The CDR3 runs from the conserved cysteine through the conserved F or W. The D gene is left open where the match is weak. The listing skips clone size in some rows; elsewhere it reads once, few, many or a size class.

V gene: TRBV12-5; D gene: TRBD1; clone size: -; J gene: TRBJ1-2; CDR3 DNA: TGTGCTAGTGGTTTGGGCGGCCCGACAGGGTCCTATGGCTACACCTTC; CDR3 protein: CASGLGGPTGSYGYTF
V gene: TRBV18; D gene: TRBD1; clone size: few; J gene: TRBJ2-7; CDR3 DNA: TGTGCCAGCTCCCCCGGGACAGAATTCTACGAGCAGTACTTC; CDR3 protein: CASSPGTEFYEQYF
V gene: TRBV5-6; D gene: TRBD1; clone size: -; J gene: TRBJ1-2; CDR3 DNA: TGTGCCAGCAGCAACCGGGACAGAGATGGCTACACCTTC; CDR3 protein: CASSNRDRDGYTF
V gene: TRBV19; D gene: -; clone size: -; J gene: TRBJ2-7; CDR3 DNA: TGTGCCAGTAGTCCCAGGGCGACCTACGAGCAGTACTTC; CDR3 protein: CASSPRATYEQYF
V gene: TRBV27; D gene: TRBD2; clone size: once; J gene: TRBJ2-7; CDR3 DNA: TGTGCCAGCAGTCGGACTAGCGGAACTTCCTACGAGCAGTACTTC; CDR3 protein: CASSRTSGTSYEQYF
V gene: TRBV19; D gene: TRBD1; clone size: -; J gene: TRBJ1-6; CDR3 DNA: TGTGCCAGTAGTCTATCCCCGGGACAGAGTAATTCACCCCTCCACTTT; CDR3 protein: CASSLSPGQSNSPLHF
V gene: TRBV21-1; D gene: -; clone size: -; J gene: TRBJ2-7; CDR3 DNA: TGTGCCAGCAGAGGCACGCTAGCGGGAGGGTTC; CDR3 protein: CASRGTLAGGF
V gene: TRBV5-5; D gene: -; clone size: -; J gene: TRBJ2-7; CDR3 DNA: TGTGCCAGCAGCTTGGGGACACAGGACCTTCCAGACTTC; CDR3 protein: CASSLGTQDLPDF
V gene: TRBV19; D gene: TRBD1; clone size: -; J gene: TRBJ2-7; CDR3 DNA: TGTGCCAGTAGTAACAGGGGTCACGAGCAGTACTTC; CDR3 protein: CASSNRGHEQYF
V gene: TRBV2; D gene: TRBD2; clone size: few; J gene: TRBJ2-1; CDR3 DNA: TGTGCCAGCGAGGCGGGAGGACCGTACAATGAGCAGTTCTTC; CDR3 protein: CASEAGGPYNEQFF
V gene: TRBV28; D gene: TRBD1; clone size: -; J gene: TRBJ1-6; CDR3 DNA: TGTGCCAGCAGCGTGGGGCAGGGGGCGACCTATAATTCACCCCTCCACTTT; CDR3 protein: CASSVGQGATYNSPLHF
V gene: TRBV18; D gene: -; clone size: -; J gene: TRBJ2-7; CDR3 DNA: TGTGCCAGCTCACCCCTCGGCGAGCAGTACTTC; CDR3 protein: CASSPLGEQYF
V gene: TRBV21-1; D gene: -; clone size: -; J gene: TRBJ2-7; CDR3 DNA: TGTGCCAGCACCGGACAGGCGACCTACGAGCAGTACTTC; CDR3 protein: CASTGQATYEQYF
V gene: TRBV7-8; D gene: -; clone size: -; J gene: TRBJ1-5; CDR3 DNA: TGTGCCAGCAGCTTAGGGGGCAGTTATCAGCCCCAGCATTTT; CDR3 protein: CASSLGGSYQPQHF
V gene: TRBV7-8; D gene: -; clone size: -; J gene: TRBJ1-2; CDR3 DNA: TGTGCCAGCAGCTTAGAGACAGTAGCTAACTATGGCTACACCTTC; CDR3 protein: CASSLETVANYGYTF
V gene: TRBV29-1; D gene: -; clone size: -; J gene: TRBJ2-3; CDR3 DNA: TGCAGCGTGACCCGGTCTTTTGGAGATACAGATACGCAGTATTTT; CDR3 protein: CSVTRSFGDTDTQYF
V gene: TRBV12-3/TRBV12-4; D gene: -; clone size: -; J gene: TRBJ1-2; CDR3 DNA: TGTGCCAGCAGTTTATCAGGGAACGGCTACACCTTC; CDR3 protein: CASSLSGNGYTF
V gene: TRBV5-1; D gene: -; clone size: -; J gene: TRBJ2-3; CDR3 DNA: TGCGCCAGCAGCTTAACCGACACGAGCACAGATACGCAGTATTTT; CDR3 protein: CASSLTDTSTDTQYF
V gene: TRBV11-2; D gene: -; clone size: -; J gene: TRBJ2-1; CDR3 DNA: TGTGCCAGCAGCTTAGATGCTAGTCAACGGGAGTTGGTCTTC; CDR3 protein: CASSLDASQRELVF
V gene: TRBV27; D gene: TRBD2; clone size: -; J gene: TRBJ2-1; CDR3 DNA: TGTGCCAGCAGGCTGACTAGCGGCCCGCGGAATGAGCAGTTCTTC; CDR3 protein: CASRLTSGPRNEQFF
V gene: TRBV18; D gene: TRBD2; clone size: -; J gene: TRBJ2-3; CDR3 DNA: TGTGCCAGCTCACCACCGAGCGGGACTAGCACAGATACGCAGTATTTT; CDR3 protein: CASSPPSGTSTDTQYF
V gene: TRBV5-1; D gene: TRBD1; clone size: -; J gene: TRBJ1-4; CDR3 DNA: TGCGCCAGCAGCCGGGACAGGGGTGGAGGTGAAAAACTGTTTTTT; CDR3 protein: CASSRDRGGGEKLFF
V gene: TRBV5-1; D gene: TRBD2; clone size: -; J gene: TRBJ2-1; CDR3 DNA: TGCGCCAGCAGCGGAGTAGCGGGAGGGCCTGGCGAGCAGTTCTTC; CDR3 protein: CASSGVAGGPGEQFF
V gene: TRBV3-1/TRBV3-2; D gene: -; clone size: few; J gene: TRBJ2-5; CDR3 DNA: TGTGCCAGCAGCCAAGGCGCAGGTCTGCCCCAAGAGACCCAGTACTTC; CDR3 protein: CASSQGAGLPQETQYF
V gene: TRBV29-1; D gene: -; clone size: -; J gene: TRBJ2-7; CDR3 DNA: TGCAGCGTTGAAGTTCCCCCTTCAAGTAGCTCCTACGAGCAGTACTTC; CDR3 protein: CSVEVPPSSSSYEQYF
V gene: TRBV7-9; D gene: -; clone size: once; J gene: TRBJ1-1; CDR3 DNA: TGTGCCAGCAGCTATAGCGTCACCGGGCGGACTGAAGCTTTCTTT; CDR3 protein: CASSYSVTGRTEAFF
V gene: TRBV19; D gene: TRBD2; clone size: -; J gene: TRBJ2-7; CDR3 DNA: TGTGCCAGTAGTGTGAGCGGGAGAGGCGCCTACGAGCAGTACTTC; CDR3 protein: CASSVSGRGAYEQYF
V gene: TRBV9; D gene: TRBD2; clone size: -; J gene: TRBJ2-3; CDR3 DNA: TGTGCCAGCAGCGTAGACGGGAGGAGCACAGATACGCAGTATTTT; CDR3 protein: CASSVDGRSTDTQYF
V gene: TRBV18; D gene: -; clone size: -; J gene: TRBJ1-1; CDR3 DNA: TGTGCCAGCTCACCACCAAATGTTCGAGGGACTGAAGCTTTCTTT; CDR3 protein: CASSPPNVRGTEAFF
V gene: TRBV2; D gene: -; clone size: -; J gene: TRBJ2-7; CDR3 DNA: TGTGCCAGCAGTGGAAGCTTTCTCTCCTACGAGCAGTACTTC; CDR3 protein: CASSGSFLSYEQYF
V gene: TRBV7-2; D gene: -; clone size: -; J gene: TRBJ1-4; CDR3 DNA: TGTGCCAGCAGCTTAGACGAGAGGGAAAAACTGTTTTTT; CDR3 protein: CASSLDEREKLFF
V gene: TRBV2; D gene: -; clone size: -; J gene: TRBJ1-5; CDR3 DNA: TGTGCCAGCAATGTCGGGGGGAGCAATCAGCCCCAGCATTTT; CDR3 protein: CASNVGGSNQPQHF
V gene: TRBV7-3; D gene: -; clone size: -; J gene: TRBJ1-1; CDR3 DNA: TGTGCCAGCAGCTTAACGAGGAACACTGAAGCTTTCTTT; CDR3 protein: CASSLTRNTEAFF
V gene: TRBV12-3/TRBV12-4; D gene: TRBD2; clone size: -; J gene: TRBJ2-1; CDR3 DNA: TGTGCCAGCAGTTTGGGGCGGGAGCGTGAGCAGTTCTTC; CDR3 protein: CASSLGREREQFF
V gene: TRBV7-2; D gene: -; clone size: few; J gene: TRBJ2-7; CDR3 DNA: TGTGCCAGCAGCTCCCGGGGCTACGAGCAGTACTTC; CDR3 protein: CASSSRGYEQYF
V gene: TRBV5-1; D gene: -; clone size: -; J gene: TRBJ2-7; CDR3 DNA: TGCGCCAGCAGCTTAGGGGGGGATCCGGGCGAGCAGTACTTC; CDR3 protein: CASSLGGDPGEQYF
V gene: TRBV9; D gene: -; clone size: -; J gene: TRBJ2-2; CDR3 DNA: TGTGCCAGCAGCGTAGCTAGTTACACCGGGGAGCTGTTTTTT; CDR3 protein: CASSVASYTGELFF
V gene: TRBV24-1; D gene: TRBD2; clone size: -; J gene: TRBJ2-5; CDR3 DNA: TGTGCCGCGCGGGAGGGGGAAGAGACCCAGTACTTC; CDR3 protein: CAAREGEETQYF
V gene: TRBV6-8; D gene: -; clone size: few; J gene: TRBJ2-1; CDR3 DNA: TGTGCCAGCAAACGAACTACTCGCAAGTACAATGAGCAGTTCTTC; CDR3 protein: CASKRTTRKYNEQFF
V gene: TRBV30; D gene: -; clone size: once; J gene: TRBJ2-3; CDR3 DNA: TGTGCCCGCGGGGCGGGCCGCACAGATACGCAGTATTTT; CDR3 protein: CARGAGRTDTQYF
V gene: TRBV7-9; D gene: -; clone size: -; J gene: TRBJ1-2; CDR3 DNA: TGTGCCAGCAGCGTGGCGGGACGTCGGGACTATGGCTACACCTTC; CDR3 protein: CASSVAGRRDYGYTF
V gene: TRBV11-2; D gene: TRBD2; clone size: -; J gene: TRBJ2-7; CDR3 DNA: TGTGCCAGCAGCCCGACACCCGGACTAGCGGGCTACGAGCAGTACTTC; CDR3 protein: CASSPTPGLAGYEQYF
V gene: TRBV7-8; D gene: -; clone size: -; J gene: TRBJ2-2; CDR3 DNA: TGTGCCAGCAGCTTAGGTAGGACTCAGACCGGGGAGCTGTTTTTT; CDR3 protein: CASSLGRTQTGELFF
V gene: TRBV3-1/TRBV3-2; D gene: -; clone size: -; J gene: TRBJ1-1; CDR3 DNA: TGTGCCAGCAGCCAAGATCAGGGGAACACTGAAGCTTTCTTT; CDR3 protein: CASSQDQGNTEAFF
V gene: TRBV3-1/TRBV3-2; D gene: -; clone size: -; J gene: TRBJ2-6; CDR3 DNA: TGTGCCAGCAGCCAATTAGGTGGTGACAGCTGGAGCTCTGGGGCCAACGTCCTGACTTTC; CDR3 protein: CASSQLGGDSWSSGANVLTF
V gene: TRBV11-2; D gene: TRBD1; clone size: -; J gene: TRBJ1-2; CDR3 DNA: TGTGCCAGCAGCTCAGTAGATTCAGGGGGAAAGGGCTACACCTTC; CDR3 protein: CASSSVDSGGKGYTF
V gene: TRBV5-8; D gene: TRBD2; clone size: -; J gene: TRBJ2-3; CDR3 DNA: TGTGCCAGCAGCGCGCGGGGGTTGGGGCAGTATTTT; CDR3 protein: CASSARGLGQYF
V gene: TRBV12-3/TRBV12-4; D gene: -; clone size: -; J gene: TRBJ1-1; CDR3 DNA: TGTGCCAGCATCTTACAGTTAAACACTGAAGCTTTCTTT; CDR3 protein: CASILQLNTEAFF
V gene: TRBV7-2; D gene: TRBD2; clone size: -; J gene: TRBJ2-7; CDR3 DNA: TGTGCCAGCAGCTTAGCGGGAGGGCGGCACGAGCAGTACTTC; CDR3 protein: CASSLAGGRHEQYF
V gene: TRBV18; D gene: -; clone size: -; J gene: TRBJ1-1; CDR3 DNA: TGTGCCAGCTCGCTCATAGACGGGGGTGAAGCTTTCTTT; CDR3 protein: CASSLIDGGEAFF
V gene: TRBV5-4; D gene: -; clone size: -; J gene: TRBJ2-2; CDR3 DNA: TGTGCCAGCAGCTTGGACAGGGCTGGGGAGCTGTTTTTT; CDR3 protein: CASSLDRAGELFF
V gene: TRBV2; D gene: -; clone size: few; J gene: TRBJ2-7; CDR3 DNA: TGTGCCAGCAGAGGGGGACGGTTCTACGAGCAGTACTTC; CDR3 protein: CASRGGRFYEQYF
V gene: TRBV19; D gene: -; clone size: -; J gene: TRBJ1-5; CDR3 DNA: TGTGCCAGTAGCCGTTCGGGGGGCAATCAGCCCCAGCATTTT; CDR3 protein: CASSRSGGNQPQHF